This note documents a single TCR beta chain sequence. The antigen this receptor binds is unknown. No much larger clone exists at a distance of one base, and base qualities are not known. V drops 3 bases and J drops 0 bases, leaving 12 bases in between. From the cysteine through the phenylalanine, the CDR3 covers 16 amino acids. Only CDR3 DNA remains: 48 bases, in frame from the first base. CDR1 and CDR2 are read off the germline V gene as MNHEY and SVGAGI. The library was built by means of RT-PCR. Sequencing was performed on a NextSeq 550. TCRdb took the public reads, trimmed them with fastp at Q25, ran MiXCR for clone calling and kept in-frame beta chains. Under each unique CDR3 protein, matching rows form one entry showing the most common genes and DNA. Across this sample there are some 960,000 distinct CDR3 sequences, with roughly 18% seen only once. The leading ten clones occupy 5% to 7.5% of the sample.

This record belongs to a study of patients and donors after allogeneic stem cell transplantation (dated by TCRdb to between 2020 and 2021). Sequencing was done on a sample of blood, either unsorted or a sorted T cell fraction (not recorded which). The receptor was derived from a human donor who was either an allogeneic HSCT recipient or a stem cell or donor lymphocyte infusion donor (not recorded which). It is not recorded whose cells these are; they may come from a transplant donor. The chain is encoded by TRBV6-5 joined to TRBJ1-3; TRBD1 could be the D gene, as 6 bases match. The CDR3 region has the sequence CASSYKTGASGNTIYF. The bases read TGTGCCAGCAGTTATAAGACGGGGGCCTCTGGAAACACCATATATTTT.